Shown below are 9 T cell receptor beta chains from a single sample sequenced in a study of blood T cell repertoires in COVID-19. Using immunoSEQ multiplex PCR, the repertoire was profiled, and TCRdb retains in-frame clones only, with some absent. Of about 250,000 clones listed, roughly 86% are singletons. The sample taken for sequencing was PBMCs or T cells enriched from blood (not recorded which). The origin of the receptors is a woman aged 25 to 39 with acute COVID-19.

The sample holds many counts of this clone. The rearrangement uses TRBV5-6 and TRBJ1-1, with 8 positions matching TRBD1. CDR3 length: 14 residues. In germline, CDR1 is SGHDT, CDR2 YYEEEE. Germline trimming cut 4 bases from V and 6 bases from J; bases unmatched to any gene: 8. The CDR3 here is CASSRRTGKAEAFF. The CDR3 DNA is TGTGCCAGCAGCCGACGGACAGGGAAGGCTGAAGCTTTCTTT. The whole variable domain, remainder taken from reference TRBV5-6 and TRBJ1-1, is DAGVTQSPTHLIKTRGQQVTLRCSPKSGHDTVSWYQQALGQGPQFIFQYYEEEERQRGNFPDRFSGHQFPNYSSELNVNALLLGDSALYLCASSRRTGKAEAFFGQGTRLTVV.

The CDR3 loop is CASSLDGSRSGQPQHF. The CDR3 bases are TGTGCCAGCAGCTTAGACGGCTCTAGGTCGGGACAGCCCCAGCATTTT. The genes are TRBV7-2 and TRBJ1-5; D not certain. The CDR3 consists of 16 residues. CDR1 and CDR2 from the germline V gene are SGHTA and FQGNSA. V was trimmed by 1 base and J by 7 bases, leaving 17 bases between them.

The CDR3 here is CASRGTGDGYTF. The CDR3 DNA reads as TGTGCCAGCAGGGGGACAGGGGATGGCTACACCTTC. The gene calls are TRBV6-5 and TRBJ1-2, with 10 bases identical to TRBD1. Germline V CDR1 and CDR2: MNHEY, SVGAGI. V shed 6 bases, J shed 6 bases, and the junction held 1 base outside the gene matches. The CDR3 has 12 residues.

The chain recombines TRBV5-6 with TRBJ2-1; a weak D match, TRBD1 (6 bases). CDR1 SGHDT and CDR2 YYEEEE come from the germline V gene. This CDR3 comprises 17 residues. V lost 3 bases to trimming and J lost 0 bases, with 16 bases between them. The CDR3 spells CASSSAVGAISYNEQFF. For the CDR3, the DNA is TGTGCCAGCAGCTCTGCAGTGGGGGCCATCTCCTACAATGAGCAGTTCTTC.

The J gene is TRBJ1-1, the V gene TRBV3-1 (or the pseudogene TRBV3-2); weak D call: TRBD1 (6 bases). Germline CDR1 and CDR2: LGHDT and YNNKEL (reference sequence). The CDR3 spans 14 residues. With 4 bases removed from V and 1 base from J, the gap between germline ends came to 10 bases. This chain's CDR3 is CASSLPGANTEAFF. CDR3 nucleotide sequence: TGTGCCAGCAGCCTCCCAGGGGCGAACACTGAAGCTTTCTTT.

The V gene is TRBV7-2, the J gene TRBJ1-5; the match to TRBD1 covers 7 bases. Germline lookup yields CDR1 SGHTA and CDR2 FQGNSA. This CDR3 has 14 amino acids. With V trimmed by 4 bases and J by 2 bases, 2 bases remained unmatched. CDR3 bases: TGTGCCAGCAGCTCCGGGACAGGCAATCAGCCCCAGCATTTT. Translation gives CASSSGTGNQPQHF.

The genes are TRBV5-6 and TRBJ1-6, with TRBD1 as a possible D gene (6 bases). Trimming took 2 bases from V and 3 from J, leaving 9 bases between them. In germline, CDR1 is SGHDT, CDR2 YYEEEE. The CDR3 is 15 residues long. CDR3 loop: CASSFYRVYNSPLHF. The CDR3 bases are TGTGCCAGCAGCTTTTACAGGGTCTATAATTCACCCCTCCACTTT. Filled out from reference TRBV5-6 and TRBJ1-6, the complete variable domain reads DAGVTQSPTHLIKTRGQQVTLRCSPKSGHDTVSWYQQALGQGPQFIFQYYEEEERQRGNFPDRFSGHQFPNYSSELNVNALLLGDSALYLCASSFYRVYNSPLHFGNGTRLTVT.

The CDR3 coding sequence is TGTGCCAGCACCCCGGGGAGCAATCAGCCCCAGCATTTT. Translating gives CASTPGSNQPQHF. The J gene is TRBJ1-5, the V gene TRBV6-6, with D unclear. V lost 7 bases and J 1 base, leaving 8 bases between the germline ends. The CDR3 is 13 residues long. CDR1 and CDR2 (germline): MNHNY, SVGAGI (reference sequence).

The chain has TRBV7-2 and TRBJ2-2, with 8 bases matching TRBD1. This CDR3 comprises 16 residues. The V segment lost 5 bases and the J segment 6 bases; nucleotides outside the gene matches: 11. The germline V gene has CDR1 SGHTA and CDR2 FQGNSA. CDR3 in DNA: TGTGCCAGCAGCGCAGAGACAGGGGCCTTCCCCGGGGAGCTGTTTTTT. This encodes CASSAETGAFPGELFF.